This TCR beta chain was captured by sequencing in a study of cytomegalovirus exposure and HLA in healthy donors. Whole-study results and caveats: At a 0.05 false discovery rate, a later analysis found 18,000 or so TCR beta sequences to be associated with HLA alleles.

The CDR3 is 14 residues long. Germline values: CDR1 SNHLY, CDR2 FYNNEI. V trimming: 10 bases; J trimming: 0 bases; junction bases outside the gene matches: 6. 60 Vbeta and 13 Jbeta primers were used in PCR. TCRdb keeps only in-frame clones here, not all; method: immunoSEQ multiplex PCR. Here the sample spans 80,000 to 100,000 clones, about 82% being singletons. As concerns this clone: Its matching antigen is unknown.

J is TRBJ1-3 and V is TRBV2, with TRBD1 identical over 7 bases. Sequenced: PBMCs. The receptor comes from a man aged 25-45 years in good health and CMV-seronegative. The CDR3 DNA sequence: TGTGCCAATACGGGGACAGACTCTGGAAACACCATATATTTT. Encoded protein: CANTGTDSGNTIYF. Together with reference TRBV2 and TRBJ1-3, the CDR3 gives the full variable domain: EPEVTQTPSHQVTQMGQEVILRCVPISNHLYFYWYRQILGQKVEFLVSFYNNEISEKSEIFDDQFSVERPDGSNFTLKIRSTKLEDSAMYFCANTGTDSGNTIYFGEGSWLTVV.